The rows below give T cell receptor beta chains drawn from one sample of a study of T cell changes during pregnancy in multiple sclerosis. Repertoires were generated with immunoSEQ multiplex PCR, while TCRdb's copy carries only in-frame clones and drops some. The sample comprises 79,000 or so clones, around nine tenths of which are singletons, and about 3.5% rests with the top ten. The sequences come from peripheral blood, collected before pregnancy. All receptors derive from a female donor with multiple sclerosis, enrolled in a pregnancy study. Each CDR3 is given with its conserved first and last residue. D genes are given only for firm matches. Clone sizes are given selectively: once, few, many, or a class where the clone is expanded.

V gene	D gene	J gene	clone size	CDR3 protein	CDR3 DNA
TRBV5-4	.	TRBJ2-5	.	CASSWGLVEELGTQYF	TGTGCCAGCAGCTGGGGACTCGTGGAGGAACTCGGGACCCAGTACTTC
TRBV30	.	TRBJ1-3	.	CAWSYQGFGNTIYF	TGTGCCTGGAGTTATCAGGGCTTTGGAAACACCATATATTTT
TRBV18	.	TRBJ2-7	.	CASSPPVTNEQYF	TGTGCCAGCTCACCACCCGTGACAAACGAGCAGTACTTC
TRBV5-1	.	TRBJ1-4	.	CASSSEGSRGEKLFF	TGCGCCAGCAGCTCCGAGGGTAGCAGGGGTGAAAAACTGTTTTTT
TRBV7-2	.	TRBJ2-1	.	CASSSLVSTYNEQFF	TGTGCCAGCAGTTCCCTTGTGTCTACCTACAATGAGCAGTTCTTC
TRBV7-2	TRBD2	TRBJ2-2	.	CASSLLSGRTTGELFF	TGTGCCAGCAGCTTACTTAGCGGGAGGACAACCGGGGAGCTGTTTTTT
TRBV5-5	.	TRBJ1-2	.	CASSSDSARNYGYTF	TGTGCCAGCAGCTCGGACAGCGCCCGAAACTATGGCTACACCTTC
TRBV6-4	.	TRBJ1-3	.	CASSDSSGDGNTIYF	TGTGCCAGCAGTGACTCGTCGGGGGATGGAAACACCATATATTTT
TRBV5-1	TRBD2	TRBJ2-1	.	CASSWGGLAAGEQFF	TGCGCCAGCAGCTGGGGGGGACTAGCGGCGGGGGAGCAGTTCTTC
TRBV11-2	.	TRBJ1-2	few	CASSFSKSYGYTF	TGTGCCAGCAGCTTTTCGAAGAGCTATGGCTACACCTTC
TRBV5-1	.	TRBJ2-1	.	CASSLEIDEQFF	TGCGCCAGCAGCTTGGAAATAGATGAGCAGTTCTTC
TRBV30	TRBD1	TRBJ1-6	.	CAWSDGQGNSPLHF	TGTGCCTGGAGTGACGGACAGGGAAATTCACCCCTCCACTTT
TRBV18	TRBD1	TRBJ1-2	.	CASSPDRVYGYTF	TGTGCCAGCTCACCCGACAGGGTTTATGGCTACACCTTC
TRBV6-6	.	TRBJ2-7	.	CASSYSGAGDGWGQYF	TGTGCCAGCAGTTACTCCGGCGCAGGGGACGGTTGGGGGCAGTACTTC
TRBV27	TRBD1	TRBJ1-5	.	CASRVGQQGQPQHF	TGTGCCAGCAGGGTGGGACAACAGGGGCAGCCCCAGCATTTT
TRBV7-2	.	TRBJ2-3	.	CASSLVGVPADTQYF	TGTGCCAGCAGCTTAGTAGGGGTGCCCGCAGATACGCAGTATTTT
TRBV5-1	.	TRBJ1-4	.	CASSLGGQPGEKLFF	TGCGCCAGCAGCTTGGGGGGGCAGCCAGGTGAAAAACTGTTTTTT
TRBV19	TRBD2	TRBJ2-7	.	CASNPSGRGEQYF	TGTGCCAGTAACCCTAGCGGGAGGGGCGAGCAGTACTTC
TRBV7-9	.	TRBJ2-1	few	CASSLRKGNEQFF	TGTGCCAGCAGCTTGAGGAAGGGGAATGAGCAGTTCTTC
TRBV7-9	TRBD1	TRBJ1-4	.	CASSLGTVANEKLFF	TGTGCCAGCAGCTTGGGGACAGTAGCTAATGAAAAACTGTTTTTT
TRBV4-3	.	TRBJ2-5	.	CASSQDVSHQETQYF	TGCGCCAGCAGCCAAGATGTTAGCCATCAAGAGACCCAGTACTTC
TRBV21-1	.	TRBJ1-3	.	CASSKSRDRGISGNTIYF	TGTGCCAGCAGCAAGTCCCGGGACAGGGGGATCTCTGGAAACACCATATATTTT
TRBV6-6	TRBD1	TRBJ1-2	.	CASSYPGQGGYGYTF	TGTGCCAGCAGTTACCCCGGACAGGGGGGCTATGGCTACACCTTC
TRBV18	.	TRBJ1-3	.	CASSPAVSGNTIYF	TGTGCCAGCTCACCAGCAGTCTCTGGAAACACCATATATTTT
TRBV19	TRBD2	TRBJ2-7	.	CASSSRRSGGTYEQYF	TGTGCCAGTAGTTCCCGGAGAAGCGGGGGAACCTACGAGCAGTACTTC
TRBV5-1	.	TRBJ2-2	.	CASSVQGSTGELFF	TGCGCCAGCAGCGTACAGGGTAGCACCGGGGAGCTGTTTTTT